The 13 T cell receptor beta chains given below trace back to one sample, sequenced in a study of blood T cell repertoires in COVID-19. Assay: immunoSEQ multiplex PCR; the TCRdb copy retains only in-frame clones and omits some. The sample includes approximately 75,000 clones, roughly 91% seen only once; the top ten take around 0.6%. The sequenced sample consisted of peripheral blood. The receptors were gathered from a man aged 55-75 years with acute or convalescent COVID-19.

This rearrangement joins TRBV7-6 to TRBJ2-2, with a weak D call TRBD2 (6 bases). The germline V and J ends were trimmed by 7 bases and 1 base, with 16 bases remaining between them. The germline V gene encodes CDR1 SGHVS and CDR2 FNYEAQ. This CDR3 has 16 residues. This CDR3 reads CASTRPIGGNTGELFF. CDR3 nucleotide sequence: TGTGCCAGCACCCGGCCAATCGGGGGGAACACCGGGGAGCTGTTTTTT.

V is TRBV19 and J is TRBJ1-3; D is possibly TRBD1 (5 bases). The CDR3 loop spans 19 amino acids. Germline V gene data show CDR1 as LNHDA and CDR2 as SQIVND (reference sequence). V was cut by 3 bases and J by 4 bases, with 25 bases left in between. The CDR3 loop is CASSINNPGGGPRGNTIYF. DNA for the CDR3: TGTGCCAGTAGTATCAATAACCCCGGGGGGGGACCGAGAGGAAACACCATATATTTT.

This rearrangement joins TRBV5-1 to TRBJ1-3, with D possibly matching TRBD1 (6 bases). The CDR3 totals 18 residues. Germline V lookup: CDR1 SGHRS, CDR2 YFSETQ. Trimming took 0 bases from V and 0 from J, leaving 16 bases between them. The DNA for the CDR3 is TGCGCCAGCAGCTTGGGCAGAAGGACAGAAAACTCTGGAAACACCATATATTTT. This codes for CASSLGRRTENSGNTIYF.

The chain joins TRBV5-5 to TRBJ1-6, with D perhaps TRBD1 (6 bases). The V and J ends lost 2 bases and 7 bases respectively, with 10 bases between them. This CDR3 has 14 residues. Germline V gene lookup returns CDR1 SGHKS and CDR2 YYEKEE (reference sequence). CDR3 residues: CASSFRDTNSPLHF. As DNA, the CDR3 is TGTGCCAGCAGCTTCCGGGACACAAATTCACCCCTCCACTTT.

This clone was seen once. The DNA is omitted, as the CDR3 cannot be located on it reliably, and the CDR3 follows TCRdb's listing. CDR3 in amino acids: CASRKYSCGHSNQPQHF. The chain couples TRBV21-1 to TRBJ1-5. TRBV21-1 is recorded as a pseudogene. The CDR3 is 17 amino acids long, termini counted.

The V and J genes are TRBV6-6 and TRBJ1-3; 8 bases align to TRBD1. Germline assignment: CDR1 MNHNY and CDR2 SVGAGI (reference sequence). The CDR3 consists of 14 residues. V shed 5 bases, J shed 8 bases, and the junction held 8 bases outside the gene matches. The CDR3 loop is CASSLDRETYTIYF. The DNA for the CDR3 is TGTGCCAGCAGTCTGGACAGGGAGACATACACCATATATTTT.

In its sample, this clone was seen once. This chain links TRBV5-6 with TRBJ1-5; a weak D match, TRBD1 (5 bases). CDR3 size: 13 residues. CDR1 is SGHDT, CDR2 YYEEEE, per germline. Trimming cost V 4 bases and J 7 bases, with 12 bases left between them. The CDR3 loop reads CASSPDRGQPQHF. DNA of the CDR3: TGTGCCAGCAGCCCTGACAGAGGACAGCCCCAGCATTTT.

J is TRBJ2-1 and V is TRBV11-3; 9 nucleotides align to TRBD2. Per germline, CDR1 SGHNT and CDR2 YENEEA. This CDR3 contains 16 residues. The V gene end was trimmed by 1 base and the J gene end by 7 bases; junction bases not matched to a gene: 8. The CDR3 spells CASSLAGAGGWNEQFF. In nucleotides, the CDR3 is TGTGCCAGCAGCTTAGCGGGTGCGGGAGGGTGGAATGAGCAGTTCTTC.

This chain links TRBV11-2 with TRBJ2-7; TRBD1 matches 9 bases. CDR1 SGHAT and CDR2 FQNNGV come from the germline V gene. V gave up 5 bases and J gave up 7 bases; unmatched junction bases: 6. The CDR3 is 13 amino acids. CDR3 residues: CASSADRGEEQYF. The CDR3 DNA follows: TGTGCCAGCAGCGCCGACAGGGGGGAAGAGCAGTACTTC.

V is TRBV5-1 and J is TRBJ2-2; 7 nucleotides align to TRBD1. CDR3 length: 16 residues. The germline V gene has CDR1 SGHRS and CDR2 YFSETQ. V gave up 0 bases and J gave up 3 bases; unmatched junction bases: 5. This chain's CDR3 is CASSLGQGSDTGELFF. DNA of the CDR3: TGCGCCAGCAGCTTGGGACAGGGTTCGGACACCGGGGAGCTGTTTTTT.

The gene calls are TRBV20-1 and TRBJ2-3; a possible D gene is TRBD2 (5 bases). Trimming shortened V by 3 bases and J by 12 bases, and 28 bases separated the two germline ends. Germline V gene data show CDR1 as DFQATT and CDR2 as SNEGSKA (reference sequence). The CDR3 totals 16 residues. CDR3 amino acids: CSASKGRSGYSAIQYF. CDR3 DNA: TGCAGTGCTAGTAAGGGCAGGTCGGGCTATAGCGCCATCCAGTATTTT.

This clone was picked up one time. This chain connects TRBV12-3 or TRBV12-4 to TRBJ2-1; D is perhaps TRBD2 (5 bases). V lost 0 bases, J lost 8 bases, and 8 bases lay in between. The CDR3 is made up of 13 amino acids. This CDR3 is CASSLAHGDEQFF. CDR3 nucleotides: TGTGCCAGCAGTTTAGCGCACGGGGATGAGCAGTTCTTC.

The chain uses TRBV5-4 and TRBJ1-2; TRBD1 matches at 8 bases. The CDR3 totals 15 residues. The germline CDR1 and CDR2 sequences are SGHNT and YYREEE (reference sequence). The J segment lost 7 bases and the V segment lost 1 base, leaving 9 bases of the junction unmatched. Written as DNA, the CDR3 is TGTGCCAGCAGCTTGCCCCCAGGGGGCGACGGTGGCTACACCTTC. Amino acids: CASSLPPGGDGGYTF.